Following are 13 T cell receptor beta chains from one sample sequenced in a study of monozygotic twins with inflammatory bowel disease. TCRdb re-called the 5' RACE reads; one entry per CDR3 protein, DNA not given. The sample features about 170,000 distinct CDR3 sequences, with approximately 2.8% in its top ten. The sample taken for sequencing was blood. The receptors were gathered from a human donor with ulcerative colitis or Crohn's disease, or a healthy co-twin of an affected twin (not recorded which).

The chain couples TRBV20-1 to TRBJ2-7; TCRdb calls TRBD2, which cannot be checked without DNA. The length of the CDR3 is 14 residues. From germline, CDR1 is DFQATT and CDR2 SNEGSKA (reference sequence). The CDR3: CSAGLAGWDYEQYF.

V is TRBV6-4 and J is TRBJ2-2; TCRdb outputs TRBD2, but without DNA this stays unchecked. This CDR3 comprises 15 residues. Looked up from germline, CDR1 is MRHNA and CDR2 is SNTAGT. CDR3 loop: CASSKTSGSTGELFF.

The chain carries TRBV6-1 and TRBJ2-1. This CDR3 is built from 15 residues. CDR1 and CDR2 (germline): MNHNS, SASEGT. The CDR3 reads CASSDSGSSYNEQFF.

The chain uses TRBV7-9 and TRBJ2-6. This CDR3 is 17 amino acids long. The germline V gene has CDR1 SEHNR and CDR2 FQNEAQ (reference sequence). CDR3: CASSLYRRNLAANVLTF.

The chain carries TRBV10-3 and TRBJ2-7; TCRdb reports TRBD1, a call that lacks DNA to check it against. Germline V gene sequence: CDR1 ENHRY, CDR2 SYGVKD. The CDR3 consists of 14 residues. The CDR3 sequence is CAIRRGGRSDEQYF.

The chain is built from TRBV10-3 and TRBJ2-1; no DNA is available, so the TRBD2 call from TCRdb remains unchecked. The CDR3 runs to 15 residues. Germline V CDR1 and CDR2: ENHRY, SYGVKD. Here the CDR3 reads CAISWTSGGINEQFF.

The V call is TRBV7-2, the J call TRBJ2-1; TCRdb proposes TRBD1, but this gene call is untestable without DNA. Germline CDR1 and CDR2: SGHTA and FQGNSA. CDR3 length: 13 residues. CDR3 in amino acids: CASSLGGGGEQFF.

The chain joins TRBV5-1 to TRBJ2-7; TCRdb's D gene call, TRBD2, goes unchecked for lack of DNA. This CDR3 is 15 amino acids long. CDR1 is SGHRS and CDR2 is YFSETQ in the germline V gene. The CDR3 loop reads CASSLGSGLLYEQYF.

The CDR3: CASSSRGGTGELFF. The rearrangement uses TRBV27 and TRBJ2-2; TCRdb picks TRBD1, but there is no DNA to check that call. This CDR3 contains 14 residues. Germline CDR1 and CDR2: MNHEY and SMNVEV (reference sequence).

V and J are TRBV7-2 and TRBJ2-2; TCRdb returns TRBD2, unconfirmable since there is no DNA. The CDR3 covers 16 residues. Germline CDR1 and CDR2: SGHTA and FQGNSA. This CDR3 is CASSRSAGVNTGELFF.

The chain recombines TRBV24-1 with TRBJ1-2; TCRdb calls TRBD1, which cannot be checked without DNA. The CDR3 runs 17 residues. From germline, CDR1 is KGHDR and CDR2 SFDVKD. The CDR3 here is CATSDLDPQTGGYGYTF.

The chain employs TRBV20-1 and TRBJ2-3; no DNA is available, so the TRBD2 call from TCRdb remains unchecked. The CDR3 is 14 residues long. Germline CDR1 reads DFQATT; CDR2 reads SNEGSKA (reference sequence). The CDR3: CSARAVAGSDTQYF.

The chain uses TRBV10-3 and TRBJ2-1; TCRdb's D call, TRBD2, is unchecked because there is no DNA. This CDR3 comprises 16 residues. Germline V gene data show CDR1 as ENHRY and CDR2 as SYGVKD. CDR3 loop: CAITPLAGGPYNEQFF.